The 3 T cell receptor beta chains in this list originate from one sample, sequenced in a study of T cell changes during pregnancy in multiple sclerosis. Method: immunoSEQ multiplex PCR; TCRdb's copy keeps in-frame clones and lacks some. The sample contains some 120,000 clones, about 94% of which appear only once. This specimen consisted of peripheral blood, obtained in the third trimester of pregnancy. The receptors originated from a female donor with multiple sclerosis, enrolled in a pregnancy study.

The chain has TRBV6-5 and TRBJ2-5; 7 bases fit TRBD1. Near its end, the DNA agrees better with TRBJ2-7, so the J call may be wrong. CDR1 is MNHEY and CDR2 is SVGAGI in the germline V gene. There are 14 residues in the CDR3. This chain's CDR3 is CASSKHRGRGEQYF. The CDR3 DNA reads TGTGCCAGCAGTAAACACAGGGGCAGGGGCGAGCAGTACTTC.

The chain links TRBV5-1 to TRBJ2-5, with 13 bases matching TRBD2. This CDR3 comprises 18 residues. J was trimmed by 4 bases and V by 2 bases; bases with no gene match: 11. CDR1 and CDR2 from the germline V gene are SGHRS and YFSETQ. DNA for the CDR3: TGCGCCAGCAGCTTTGTGCGACTAGCGGGGGGTGAGGGAGAGACCCAGTACTTC. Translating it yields CASSFVRLAGGEGETQYF. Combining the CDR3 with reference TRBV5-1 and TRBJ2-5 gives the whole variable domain KAGVTQTPRYLIKTRGQQVTLSCSPISGHRSVSWYQQTPGQGLQFLFEYFSETQRNKGNFPGRFSGRQFSNSRSEMNVSTLELGDSALYLCASSFVRLAGGEGETQYFGPGTRLLVL.

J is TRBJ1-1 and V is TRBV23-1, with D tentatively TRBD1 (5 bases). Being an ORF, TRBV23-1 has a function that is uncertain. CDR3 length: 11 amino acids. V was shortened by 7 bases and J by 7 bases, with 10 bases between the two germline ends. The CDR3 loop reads CASTKQGEAFF. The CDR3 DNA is TGCGCCAGCACAAAGCAGGGTGAAGCTTTCTTT.